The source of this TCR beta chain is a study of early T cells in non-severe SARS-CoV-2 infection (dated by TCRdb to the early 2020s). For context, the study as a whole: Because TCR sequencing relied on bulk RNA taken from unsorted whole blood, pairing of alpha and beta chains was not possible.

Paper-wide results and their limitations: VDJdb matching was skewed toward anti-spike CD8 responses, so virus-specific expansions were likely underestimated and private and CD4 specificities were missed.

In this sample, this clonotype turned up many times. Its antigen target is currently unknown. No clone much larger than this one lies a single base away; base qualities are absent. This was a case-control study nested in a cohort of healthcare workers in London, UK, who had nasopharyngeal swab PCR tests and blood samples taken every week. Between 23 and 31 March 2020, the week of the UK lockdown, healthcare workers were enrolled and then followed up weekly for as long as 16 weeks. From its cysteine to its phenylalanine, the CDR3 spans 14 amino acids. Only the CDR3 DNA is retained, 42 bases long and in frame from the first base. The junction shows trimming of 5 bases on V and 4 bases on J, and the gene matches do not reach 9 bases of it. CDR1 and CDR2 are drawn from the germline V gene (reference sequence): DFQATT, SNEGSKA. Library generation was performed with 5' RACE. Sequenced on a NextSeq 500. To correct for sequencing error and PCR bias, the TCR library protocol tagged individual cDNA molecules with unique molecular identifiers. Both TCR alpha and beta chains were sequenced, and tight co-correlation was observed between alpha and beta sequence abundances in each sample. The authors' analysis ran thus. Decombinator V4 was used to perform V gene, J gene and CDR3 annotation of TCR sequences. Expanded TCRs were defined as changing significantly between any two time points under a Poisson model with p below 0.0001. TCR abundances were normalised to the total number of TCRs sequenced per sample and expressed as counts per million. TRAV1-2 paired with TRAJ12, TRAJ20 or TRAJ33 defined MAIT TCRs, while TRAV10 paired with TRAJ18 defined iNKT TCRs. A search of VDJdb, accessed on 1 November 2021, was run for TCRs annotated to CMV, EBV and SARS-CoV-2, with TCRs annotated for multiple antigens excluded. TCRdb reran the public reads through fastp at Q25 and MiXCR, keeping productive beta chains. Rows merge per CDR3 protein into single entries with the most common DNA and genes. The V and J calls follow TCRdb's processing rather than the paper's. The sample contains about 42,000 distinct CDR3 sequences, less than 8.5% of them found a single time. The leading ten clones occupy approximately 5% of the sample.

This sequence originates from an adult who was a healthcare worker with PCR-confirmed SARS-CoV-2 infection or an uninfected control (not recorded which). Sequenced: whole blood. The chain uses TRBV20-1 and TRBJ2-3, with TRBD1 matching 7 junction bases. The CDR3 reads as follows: CSADKQGMADTQYF. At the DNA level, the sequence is TGCAGTGCTGATAAACAGGGGATGGCAGATACGCAGTATTTT.